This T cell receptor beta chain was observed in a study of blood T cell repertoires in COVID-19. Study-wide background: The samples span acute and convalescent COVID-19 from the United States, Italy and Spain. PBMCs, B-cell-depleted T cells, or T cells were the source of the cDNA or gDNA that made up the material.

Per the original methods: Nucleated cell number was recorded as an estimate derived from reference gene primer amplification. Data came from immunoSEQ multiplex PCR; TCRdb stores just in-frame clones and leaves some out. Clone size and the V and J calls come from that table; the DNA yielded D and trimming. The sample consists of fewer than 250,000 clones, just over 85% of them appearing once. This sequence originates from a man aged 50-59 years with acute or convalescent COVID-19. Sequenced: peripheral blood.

The CDR3 sequence is CASSEYQAKSYEQYF. The CDR3 DNA is TGTGCCAGCAGTGAATATCAGGCTAAATCCTACGAGCAGTACTTC. The genes are TRBV25-1 and TRBJ2-7; no firm D call. Germline V gene data show CDR1 as MGHDK and CDR2 as SYGVNS. Trimming cost V 0 bases and J 1 base, with 10 bases left between them. CDR3 size: 15 residues.